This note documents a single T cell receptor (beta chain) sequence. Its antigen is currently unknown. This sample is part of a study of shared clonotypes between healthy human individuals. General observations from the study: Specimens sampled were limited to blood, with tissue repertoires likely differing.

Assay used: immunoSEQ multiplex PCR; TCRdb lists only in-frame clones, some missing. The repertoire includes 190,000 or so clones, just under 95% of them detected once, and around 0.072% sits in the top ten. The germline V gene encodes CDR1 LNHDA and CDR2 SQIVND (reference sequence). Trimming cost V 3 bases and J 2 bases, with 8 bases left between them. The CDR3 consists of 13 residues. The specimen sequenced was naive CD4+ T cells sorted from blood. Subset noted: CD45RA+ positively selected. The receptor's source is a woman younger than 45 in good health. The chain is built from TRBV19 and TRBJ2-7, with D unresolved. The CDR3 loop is CASSMGGPYEQYF. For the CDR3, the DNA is TGTGCCAGTAGTATGGGCGGTCCCTACGAGCAGTACTTC.